The 26 T cell receptor beta chains given below trace back to one sample, sequenced in a study of OX40 agonist ivuxolimab in advanced cancers. Profiled with immunoSEQ multiplex PCR; TCRdb holds only in-frame clones, not every one. The sample records approximately 13,000 clones, around 80% being singletons. The source was CD4+ or CD8+ T cells sorted from blood, collected in a trial of the OX40 agonist ivuxolimab. Receptor source: an adult with an advanced solid tumor such as melanoma, head and neck, liver or kidney cancer.

This clone was counted once. The V and J genes are TRBV4-1 and TRBJ2-7; 7 bases agree with TRBD2. This CDR3 is 17 amino acids long. CDR1 and CDR2 (germline): MGHRA, YSYEKL. J was trimmed by 1 base and V by 5 bases; bases with no gene match: 14. CDR3 sequence: CASSLVLREHSSYEQYF. CDR3 nucleotide sequence: TGCGCCAGCAGCTTAGTTTTGCGGGAGCACTCATCCTACGAGCAGTACTTC.

CDR3 sequence reads: CASSFGGLEQFF. The CDR3 coding sequence is TGTGCCAGCAGCTTCGGGGGCTTGGAGCAGTTCTTC. This rearrangement joins TRBV5-4 to TRBJ2-1; D possibly matches TRBD1 or TRBD2 (6 bases each). The CDR3 runs to 12 residues. Trimming pared 2 bases from V and 10 bases from J, leaving 10 bases between. The germline V gene has CDR1 SGHNT and CDR2 YYREEE (reference sequence).

V gene TRBV4-1 combines with J gene TRBJ2-3; D is ambiguous. With 4 bases removed from V and 1 base from J, the gap between germline ends came to 15 bases. The CDR3 runs to 16 residues. Looked up from germline, CDR1 is MGHRA and CDR2 is YSYEKL. CDR3 amino acids: CASSLRRALGTDTQYF. The CDR3 region has the DNA TGCGCCAGCAGCCTCCGGCGAGCGCTAGGCACAGATACGCAGTATTTT.

This clone was recorded a few times. The chain carries TRBV6-4 and TRBJ2-3; a possible D gene is TRBD1 (6 bases). The CDR3 has 13 residues. V was clipped by 4 bases and J by 3 bases, with 8 bases between them. The V gene's germline CDR1 is MRHNA and CDR2 SNTAGT. CDR3 nucleotides: TGTGCCAGCAGTGGGACAGAAACAGATACGCAGTATTTT. Encoded protein: CASSGTETDTQYF.

The chain links TRBV9 to TRBJ1-4; D is perhaps TRBD1 (6 bases). Germline CDR1 and CDR2: SGDLS and YYNGEE. The V end lost 4 bases, the J end lost 6 bases, and 16 bases lay between the germline ends. This CDR3 spans 15 amino acids. The CDR3 loop is CASSPWDTVYEKLFF. The CDR3 DNA reads as TGTGCCAGCAGCCCCTGGGACACAGTATATGAAAAACTGTTTTTT. Full variable domain (rest looked up from reference TRBV9 and TRBJ1-4): DSGVTQTPKHLITATGQRVTLRCSPRSGDLSVYWYQQSLDQGLQFLIQYYNGEERAKGNILERFSAQQFPDLHSELNLSSLELGDSALYFCASSPWDTVYEKLFFGSGTQLSVL.

The V call is TRBV9, the J call TRBJ2-5; 8 bases match TRBD1. The J segment lost 0 bases and the V segment lost 8 bases, leaving 6 bases of the junction unmatched. The CDR3 is 14 amino acids. Germline CDR1 and CDR2: SGDLS and YYNGEE. CDR3 in DNA: TGTGCCAGTCAGGGGGCTAAGTACCAAGAGACCCAGTACTTC. It codes for CASQGAKYQETQYF. The full variable domain, rest sourced from reference TRBV9 and TRBJ2-5, is DSGVTQTPKHLITATGQRVTLRCSPRSGDLSVYWYQQSLDQGLQFLIQYYNGEERAKGNILERFSAQQFPDLHSELNLSSLELGDSALYFCASQGAKYQETQYFGPGTRLLVL.

This chain links TRBV9 with TRBJ2-5; 10 positions agree with TRBD2. CDR3 length: 15 residues. With 1 base clipped from V and 3 bases from J, the junction kept 3 bases outside the gene matches. Germline V gene lookup returns CDR1 SGDLS and CDR2 YYNGEE. Written as DNA, the CDR3 is TGTGCCAGCAGCGTATATCTAGCGGGAGAAGAGACCCAGTACTTC. It is translated as CASSVYLAGEETQYF.

The CDR3 DNA follows: TGTGCCAGCAGTTTATCGACAGGGGAGGAAGAGCAGTTCTTC. It codes for CASSLSTGEEEQFF. The chain links TRBV27 to TRBJ2-1; the match to TRBD1 covers 8 bases. Losses at the gene ends were 0 bases for V and 10 bases for J; bases not matched to a gene: 5. Looked up from germline, CDR1 is MNHEY and CDR2 is SMNVEV (reference sequence). This CDR3 has 14 residues.

This clone was found a few times. J is TRBJ1-1 and V is TRBV9; no definite D call. CDR1 SGDLS and CDR2 YYNGEE come from the germline V gene. The ends were cut back, 2 bases at V and 6 bases at J, with 14 bases in the middle. The length of the CDR3 is 14 residues. The CDR3 region is CASSVRGKGAEAFF. As DNA, the CDR3 is TGTGCCAGCAGCGTTCGGGGTAAAGGTGCTGAAGCTTTCTTT. The entire variable domain, with the rest obtained from reference TRBV9 and TRBJ1-1, is as follows: DSGVTQTPKHLITATGQRVTLRCSPRSGDLSVYWYQQSLDQGLQFLIQYYNGEERAKGNILERFSAQQFPDLHSELNLSSLELGDSALYFCASSVRGKGAEAFFGQGTRLTVV.

V and J are TRBV4-3 and TRBJ2-3; D ambiguous. Germline V gene lookup returns CDR1 LGHNA and CDR2 YSLEER. The CDR3 length is 15 residues. V lost 3 bases and J lost 8, with 18 bases in between. CDR3 residues: CASSQALGQAGTQYF. For the CDR3, the DNA is TGCGCCAGCAGCCAGGCCCTTGGGCAGGCCGGTACGCAGTATTTT.

The chain uses TRBV6-5 and TRBJ1-2; D not resolved. Germline assignment: CDR1 MNHEY and CDR2 SVGAGI. Trimming removed 1 base at V and 4 bases at J, with 10 bases between. The CDR3 consists of 14 residues. This CDR3 reads CASSYWSSGYGYTF. The DNA of the CDR3 is TGTGCCAGCAGTTACTGGTCGTCGGGCTATGGCTACACCTTC.

The rearrangement uses TRBV9 and TRBJ2-1, with TRBD1 matching over 9 bases. The junction had 6 bases not matched to a gene; V was cut back by 3 bases and J by 8 bases. CDR1 SGDLS and CDR2 YYNGEE come from the germline V gene. There are 14 residues in the CDR3. The chain's CDR3 is CASSGGQGDHEQFF. CDR3 bases: TGTGCCAGCAGCGGGGGACAGGGAGACCATGAGCAGTTCTTC.

The rearrangement links TRBV27 to TRBJ2-3; D is unresolved. Germline values: CDR1 MNHEY, CDR2 SMNVEV (reference sequence). CDR3 size: 13 residues. Trimming removed 7 bases from V and 3 bases from J, with 11 bases in between. The CDR3 sequence is CASTAYRTDTQYF. For the CDR3, the DNA is TGTGCCAGCACAGCTTACCGTACAGATACGCAGTATTTT.

The rearrangement uses TRBV18 and TRBJ2-1, with D hard to call. With 2 bases removed from V and 0 bases from J, the gap between germline ends came to 20 bases. The CDR3 covers 19 residues. Germline CDR1 reads KGHSH; CDR2 reads LQKENI. In DNA form, the CDR3 reads TGTGCCAGCTCACCAAGAGTATCCCTCGCGGTTAGCTCCTACAATGAGCAGTTCTTC. Encoded protein: CASSPRVSLAVSSYNEQFF. Looking up the rest from reference TRBV18 and TRBJ2-1 gives the full variable domain: NAGVMQNPRHLVRRRGQEARLRCSPMKGHSHVYWYRQLPEEGLKFMVYLQKENIIDESGMPKERFSAEFPKEGPSILRIQQVVRGDSAAYFCASSPRVSLAVSSYNEQFFGPGTRLTVL.

The chain combines TRBV11-1 with TRBJ2-7; TRBD1 might be the D (6 bases). CDR1 SGHAT and CDR2 FQDESV come from the germline V gene (reference sequence). Trimming took off 5 bases at V and 2 bases at J, with 13 bases between the two ends. The CDR3 length is 14 residues. CDR3 sequence (DNA): TGTGCCAGCAGCCAACAGGGCCCAACCTACGAGCAGTACTTC. Translation gives CASSQQGPTYEQYF.

The rearrangement joins TRBV7-9 to TRBJ2-7; 10 bases match TRBD2. CDR1 SEHNR and CDR2 FQNEAQ come from the germline V gene (reference sequence). V dropped 6 bases and J dropped 6; count of bases not matched to a gene: 5. The CDR3 covers 13 residues. The CDR3 nucleotides are TGTGCCAGCAGGCCCGGGACTAGCGCCGAGCAGTACTTC. It translates to CASRPGTSAEQYF.

V is TRBV7-2 and J is TRBJ2-5; a weak D match, TRBD1 (6 bases). From germline, CDR1 is SGHTA and CDR2 FQGNSA. The V end lost 5 bases, the J end lost 4 bases, and 14 bases lay between the germline ends. There are 14 residues in the CDR3. The chain's CDR3 is CASSRVGQRETQYF. CDR3 DNA: TGTGCCAGCAGCCGAGTTGGACAGCGAGAGACCCAGTACTTC.

The CDR3 nucleotides read TGTGCCAGCATCGTAGCTAACGAGCAGTACTTC. This codes for CASIVANEQYF. This chain connects TRBV7-3 to TRBJ2-7; no firm D call. CDR3 length: 11 residues. Germline V gene data show CDR1 as SGHTA and CDR2 as FQGTGA. The V and J ends lost 7 bases and 5 bases respectively, with 9 bases between them.

This clone showed up just once. The genes are TRBV6-5 and TRBJ2-1, with unresolved D. The germline CDR1 and CDR2 sequences are MNHEY and SVGAGI. Trimming took 0 bases from V and 5 from J, leaving 5 bases between them. This CDR3 contains 13 residues. For the CDR3, the DNA is TGTGCCAGCAGTTACTCCCGGGACAATGAGCAGTTCTTC. Translated, it gives CASSYSRDNEQFF.

The genes are TRBV9 and TRBJ2-2, with D perhaps matching TRBD2 (6 bases). V shed 0 bases and J shed 6 bases, with 9 bases lying between them. CDR3 length: 14 residues. The germline gives CDR1 SGDLS, CDR2 YYNGEE. CDR3 protein: CASSVAGGAGELFF. The DNA for the CDR3 is TGTGCCAGCAGCGTAGCCGGGGGTGCCGGGGAGCTGTTTTTT.

The chain employs TRBV12-2 and TRBJ2-1; whether TRBD2, the table's D call, matches the DNA was not checked. TRBV12-2 is designated a pseudogene. The CDR3 is made up of 14 amino acids. The CDR3 coding sequence is TGTGCAAGTCGCTCCCGGAGGGGCCACAATGAGCAGTTCTTC. Translating it yields CASRSRRGHNEQFF.

This chain uses TRBV28 with TRBJ2-5, with a possible D match to TRBD2 (5 bases). The CDR3 sequence is 15 residues long. From germline, CDR1 is MDHEN and CDR2 SYDVKM. V was trimmed by 6 bases and J by 1 base, leaving 15 bases between them. The CDR3 loop reads CASSPGLGSQETQYF. For the CDR3, the DNA is TGTGCCAGCAGCCCGGGGTTGGGCAGCCAAGAGACCCAGTACTTC. Full variable domain (rest looked up from reference TRBV28 and TRBJ2-5): DVKVTQSSRYLVKRTGEKVFLECVQDMDHENMFWYRQDPGLGLRLIYFSYDVKMKEKGDIPEGYSVSREKKERFSLILESASTNQTSMYLCASSPGLGSQETQYFGPGTRLLVL.

The table lists this clone with a count of one. The CDR3 loop is CASSLGRNYEQYF. The DNA of the CDR3 is TGTGCCAGCAGTTTGGGCCGGAACTACGAGCAGTACTTC. The V call is TRBV27, the J call TRBJ2-7; D is unclear. V lost 3 bases, J lost 3 bases, and 9 bases lay in between. The CDR3 has 13 amino acids. Germline V CDR1 and CDR2: MNHEY, SMNVEV (reference sequence).

The genes are TRBV13 and TRBJ2-7; D is perhaps TRBD2 (5 bases). The CDR3 sequence is 13 residues long. The germline gives CDR1 PRHDT, CDR2 FYEKMQ (reference sequence). Deletions cut 6 bases from V and 3 bases from J, with 12 bases between. DNA for the CDR3: TGTGCCAGCAGTCCCGGACTCAGCTACGAGCAGTACTTC. Its translation is CASSPGLSYEQYF.

The V gene is TRBV9, the J gene TRBJ1-4; 8 nucleotides agree with TRBD1. Germline V gene lookup returns CDR1 SGDLS and CDR2 YYNGEE. The J segment lost 6 bases and the V segment lost 3 bases, leaving 10 bases of the junction unmatched. This CDR3 has 16 residues. For the CDR3, the DNA is TGTGCCAGCAGCGCGACCCGGACAGGGAGAGATGAAAAACTGTTTTTT. Translation gives CASSATRTGRDEKLFF.

The CDR3 here is CAISTEGRAGGTGELFF. CDR3 sequence (DNA): TGTGCCATCAGTACCGAGGGGCGAGCGGGGGGGACCGGGGAGCTGTTTTTT. This chain links TRBV10-3 with TRBJ2-2; 10 bases fit TRBD2. This CDR3 region has 17 residues. The V segment lost 5 bases and the J segment 5 bases; nucleotides outside the gene matches: 11. Germline V gives CDR1 ENHRY, CDR2 SYGVKD.